This TCR beta chain emerged from a study of identical twins. TCRdb passed the 5' RACE reads through MiXCR, listing each CDR3 protein once. The table has around 500,000 distinct CDR3 sequences, 11% to 15% seen once. This CDR3 spans 17 amino acids. Germline lookup yields CDR1 MDHEN and CDR2 SYDVKM. The germline V and J ends were trimmed by 2 bases and 4 bases, with 17 bases remaining between them. This same sample was also part of a study on yellow fever vaccine responses in identical twins.

The sample was CD4+ T cells sorted from blood. This chain joins TRBV28 and TRBJ2-2; D may match TRBD1 or TRBD2 (5 bases each). The sequence was collected from a young woman in good health. CDR3: CASSLVRRVGTTGELFF. The CDR3 bases are TGTGCCAGCAGTTTAGTCAGAAGGGTCGGGACCACCGGGGAGCTGTTTTTT.